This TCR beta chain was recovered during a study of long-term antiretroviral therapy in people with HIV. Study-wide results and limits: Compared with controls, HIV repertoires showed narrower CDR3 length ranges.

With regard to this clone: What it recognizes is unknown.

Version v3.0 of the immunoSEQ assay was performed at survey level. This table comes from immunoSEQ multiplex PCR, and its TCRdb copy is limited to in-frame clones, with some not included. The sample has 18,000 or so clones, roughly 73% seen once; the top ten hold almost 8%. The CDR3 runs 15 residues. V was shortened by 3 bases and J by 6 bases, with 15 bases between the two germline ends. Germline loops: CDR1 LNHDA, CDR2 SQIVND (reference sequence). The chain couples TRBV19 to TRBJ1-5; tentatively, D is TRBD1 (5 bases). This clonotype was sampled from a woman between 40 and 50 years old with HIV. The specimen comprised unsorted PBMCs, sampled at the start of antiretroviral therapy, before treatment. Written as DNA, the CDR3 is TGTGCCAGTAGTATTTACGGGGGACCCCCTCAGCCCCAGCATTTT. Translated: CASSIYGGPPQPQHF.